This T cell receptor (beta chain) was found in a study of blood T cell repertoires in COVID-19. Method: immunoSEQ multiplex PCR; TCRdb's copy keeps in-frame clones and lacks some. There are 200,000 to 300,000 clones in the sample; approximately 84% occur only once, and 4% to 4.5% lies in the top ten. The CDR3 consists of 18 residues. Germline CDR1 KGHSY, CDR2 FQNENV. V lost 7 bases, J lost 5 bases, and 20 bases stayed unmatched. V is TRBV16 and J is TRBJ1-2, with 9 bases fitting TRBD1. The clonotype was recovered from a man in his forties or fifties with acute or convalescent COVID-19. The material sequenced was peripheral blood. The CDR3, as DNA: TGTGCCAGCAATCCCATGTCCGGGACAGGGATATCTGGGTATGGCTACACCTTC. Its protein is CASNPMSGTGISGYGYTF.